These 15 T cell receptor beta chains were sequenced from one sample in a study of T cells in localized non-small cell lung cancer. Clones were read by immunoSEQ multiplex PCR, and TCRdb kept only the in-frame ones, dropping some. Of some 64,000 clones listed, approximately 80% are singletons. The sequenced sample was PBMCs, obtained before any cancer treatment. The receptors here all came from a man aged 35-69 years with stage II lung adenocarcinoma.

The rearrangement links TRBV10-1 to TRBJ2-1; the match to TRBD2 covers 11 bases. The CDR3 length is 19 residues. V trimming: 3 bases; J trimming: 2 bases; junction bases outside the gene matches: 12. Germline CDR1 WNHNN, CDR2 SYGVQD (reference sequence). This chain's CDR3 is CASSDRGLAGGRTYNEQFF. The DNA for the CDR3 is TGCGCCAGCAGTGATAGGGGGCTAGCGGGAGGTAGAACCTACAATGAGCAGTTCTTC.

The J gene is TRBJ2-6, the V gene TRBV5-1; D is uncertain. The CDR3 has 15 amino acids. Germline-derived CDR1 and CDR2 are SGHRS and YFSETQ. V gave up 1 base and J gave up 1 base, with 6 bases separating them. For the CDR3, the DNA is TGCGCCAGCAGCTTGTTCGCATCTGGGGCCAACGTCCTGACTTTC. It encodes CASSLFASGANVLTF.

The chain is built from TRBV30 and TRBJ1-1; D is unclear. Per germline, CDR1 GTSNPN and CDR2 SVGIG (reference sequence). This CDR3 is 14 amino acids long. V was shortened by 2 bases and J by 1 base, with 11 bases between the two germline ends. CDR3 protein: CAWSPGLSNTEAFF. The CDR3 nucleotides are TGTGCCTGGAGTCCGGGCCTCTCGAACACTGAAGCTTTCTTT.

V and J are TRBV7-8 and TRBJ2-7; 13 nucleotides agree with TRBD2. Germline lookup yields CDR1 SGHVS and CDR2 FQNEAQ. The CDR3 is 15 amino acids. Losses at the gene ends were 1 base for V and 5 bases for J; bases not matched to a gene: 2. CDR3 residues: CASSLGLAGGHEQYF. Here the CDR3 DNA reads TGTGCCAGCAGCTTAGGACTAGCGGGAGGCCACGAGCAGTACTTC. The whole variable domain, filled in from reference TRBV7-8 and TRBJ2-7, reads GAGVSQSPRYKVAKRGQDVALRCDPISGHVSLFWYQQALGQGPEFLTYFQNEAQLDKSGLPSDRFFAERPEGSVSTLKIQRTQQEDSAVYLCASSLGLAGGHEQYFGPGTRLTVT.

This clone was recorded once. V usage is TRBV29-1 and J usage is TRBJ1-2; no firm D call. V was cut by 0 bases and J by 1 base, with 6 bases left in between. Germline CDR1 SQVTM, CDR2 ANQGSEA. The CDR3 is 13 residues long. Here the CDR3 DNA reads TGCAGCGTTGAAGACATTATTAACTATGGCTACACCTTC. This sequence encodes CSVEDIINYGYTF.

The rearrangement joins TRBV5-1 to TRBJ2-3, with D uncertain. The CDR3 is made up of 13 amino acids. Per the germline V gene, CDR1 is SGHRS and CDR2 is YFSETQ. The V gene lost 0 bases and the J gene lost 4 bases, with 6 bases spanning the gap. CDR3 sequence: CASSLDGSDTQYF. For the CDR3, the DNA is TGCGCCAGCAGCTTGGATGGGTCAGATACGCAGTATTTT.

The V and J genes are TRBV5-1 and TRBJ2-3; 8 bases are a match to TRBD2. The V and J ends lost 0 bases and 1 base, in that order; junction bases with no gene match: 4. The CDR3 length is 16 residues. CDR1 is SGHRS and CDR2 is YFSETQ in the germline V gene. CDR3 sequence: CASSLGGSGGTDTQYF. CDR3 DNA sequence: TGCGCCAGCAGCTTGGGAGGTAGCGGGGGCACAGATACGCAGTATTTT.

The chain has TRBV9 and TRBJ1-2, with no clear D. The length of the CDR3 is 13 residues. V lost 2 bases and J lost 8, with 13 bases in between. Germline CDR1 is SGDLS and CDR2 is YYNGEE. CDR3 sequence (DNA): TGTGCCAGCAGCGTCAACGGGTATTACGGCTACACCTTC. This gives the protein CASSVNGYYGYTF.

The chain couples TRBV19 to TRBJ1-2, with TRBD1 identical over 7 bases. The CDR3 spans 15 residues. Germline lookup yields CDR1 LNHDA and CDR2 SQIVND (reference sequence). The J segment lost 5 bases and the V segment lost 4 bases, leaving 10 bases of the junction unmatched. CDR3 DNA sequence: TGTGCCAGTAGTACCTCACAGGGGAACCTTTATGGCTACACCTTC. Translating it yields CASSTSQGNLYGYTF.

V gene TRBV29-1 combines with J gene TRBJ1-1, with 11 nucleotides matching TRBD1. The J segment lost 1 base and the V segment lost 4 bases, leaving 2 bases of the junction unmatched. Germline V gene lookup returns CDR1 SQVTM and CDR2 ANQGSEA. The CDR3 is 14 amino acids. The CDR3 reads CSVGTGGENTEAFF. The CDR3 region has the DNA TGCAGCGTTGGGACAGGGGGCGAGAACACTGAAGCTTTCTTT.

The CDR3 region is CASSPGQGRGETQYF. Here the CDR3 DNA reads TGTGCCAGCAGCCCTGGACAGGGCAGGGGAGAGACCCAGTACTTC. V and J are TRBV5-4 and TRBJ2-5, with 8 bases aligning to TRBD1. This CDR3 is 15 amino acids long. Germline trimming cut 4 bases from V and 4 bases from J; bases unmatched to any gene: 9. Germline values: CDR1 SGHNT, CDR2 YYREEE (reference sequence).

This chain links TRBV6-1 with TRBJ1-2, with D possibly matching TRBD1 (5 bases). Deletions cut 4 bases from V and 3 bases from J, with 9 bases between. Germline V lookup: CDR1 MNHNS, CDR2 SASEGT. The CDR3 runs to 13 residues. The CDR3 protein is CASSVRDDYGYTF. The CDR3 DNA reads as TGTGCCAGCAGTGTACGGGACGACTATGGCTACACCTTC.

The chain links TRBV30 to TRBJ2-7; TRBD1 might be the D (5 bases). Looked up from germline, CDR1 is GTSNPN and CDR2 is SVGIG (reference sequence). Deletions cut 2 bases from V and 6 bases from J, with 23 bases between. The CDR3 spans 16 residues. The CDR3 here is CAWSLSGRVRVREQYF. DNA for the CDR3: TGTGCCTGGAGTCTCTCCGGCAGGGTAAGAGTTCGCGAGCAGTACTTC.

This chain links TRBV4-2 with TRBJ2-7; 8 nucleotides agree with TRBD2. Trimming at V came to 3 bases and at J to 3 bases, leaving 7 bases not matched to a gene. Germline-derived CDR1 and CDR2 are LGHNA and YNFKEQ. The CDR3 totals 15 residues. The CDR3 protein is CASSHEAGASYEQYF. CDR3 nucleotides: TGTGCCAGCAGCCATGAAGCGGGAGCCAGCTACGAGCAGTACTTC.

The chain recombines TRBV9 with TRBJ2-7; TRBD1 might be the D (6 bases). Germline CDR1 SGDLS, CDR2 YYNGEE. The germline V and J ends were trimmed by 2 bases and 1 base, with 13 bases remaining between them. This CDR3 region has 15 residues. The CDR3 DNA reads TGTGCCAGCAGCGTGGGGGCAGGGGATTCCTACGAGCAGTACTTC. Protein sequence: CASSVGAGDSYEQYF.